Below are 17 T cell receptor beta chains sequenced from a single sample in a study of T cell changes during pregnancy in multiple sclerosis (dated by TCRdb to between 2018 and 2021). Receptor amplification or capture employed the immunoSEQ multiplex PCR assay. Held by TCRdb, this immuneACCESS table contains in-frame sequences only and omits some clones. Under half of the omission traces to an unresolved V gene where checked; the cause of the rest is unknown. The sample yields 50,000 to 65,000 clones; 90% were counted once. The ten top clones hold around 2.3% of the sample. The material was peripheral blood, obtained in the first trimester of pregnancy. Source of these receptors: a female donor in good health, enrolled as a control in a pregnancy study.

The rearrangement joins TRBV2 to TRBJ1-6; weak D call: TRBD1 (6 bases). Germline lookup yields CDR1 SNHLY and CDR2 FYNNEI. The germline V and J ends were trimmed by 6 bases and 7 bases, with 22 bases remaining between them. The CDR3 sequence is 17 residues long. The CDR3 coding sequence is TGTGCCAGCAGGTTCCGCGGGGGCCCCTCGATGAATTCACCCCTCCACTTT. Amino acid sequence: CASRFRGGPSMNSPLHF.

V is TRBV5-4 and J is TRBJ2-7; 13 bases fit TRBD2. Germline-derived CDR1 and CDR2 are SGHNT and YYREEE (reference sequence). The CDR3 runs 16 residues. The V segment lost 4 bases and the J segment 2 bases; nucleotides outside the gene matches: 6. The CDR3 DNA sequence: TGTGCCAGCAGCCCTCGGACTAGCGGGGGTACCTACGAGCAGTACTTC. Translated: CASSPRTSGGTYEQYF.

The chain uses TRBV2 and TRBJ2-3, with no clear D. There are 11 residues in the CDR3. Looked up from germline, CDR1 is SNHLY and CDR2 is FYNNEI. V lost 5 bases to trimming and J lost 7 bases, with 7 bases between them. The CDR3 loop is CASSLHNTQYF. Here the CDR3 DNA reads TGTGCCAGCAGTCTCCACAATACGCAGTATTTT.

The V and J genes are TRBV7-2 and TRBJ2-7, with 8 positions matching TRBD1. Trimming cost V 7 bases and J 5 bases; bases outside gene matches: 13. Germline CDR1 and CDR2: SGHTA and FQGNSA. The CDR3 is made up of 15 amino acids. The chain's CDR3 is CASTVWDRTEDEQYF. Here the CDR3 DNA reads TGTGCCAGCACAGTGTGGGACAGGACGGAGGACGAGCAGTACTTC.

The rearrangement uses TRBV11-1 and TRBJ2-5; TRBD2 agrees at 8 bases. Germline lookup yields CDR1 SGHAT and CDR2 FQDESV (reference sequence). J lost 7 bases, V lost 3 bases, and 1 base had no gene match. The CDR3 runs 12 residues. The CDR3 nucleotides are TGTGCCAGCAGCTTGAGCGGGGGGACCCAGTACTTC. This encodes CASSLSGGTQYF.

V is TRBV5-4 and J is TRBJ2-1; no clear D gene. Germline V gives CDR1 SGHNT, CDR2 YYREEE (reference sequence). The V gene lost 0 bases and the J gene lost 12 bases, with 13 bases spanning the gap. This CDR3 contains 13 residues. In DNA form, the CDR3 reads TGTGCCAGCAGCTTGGGAGAAATGAGATTGCAGTTCTTC. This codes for CASSLGEMRLQFF.

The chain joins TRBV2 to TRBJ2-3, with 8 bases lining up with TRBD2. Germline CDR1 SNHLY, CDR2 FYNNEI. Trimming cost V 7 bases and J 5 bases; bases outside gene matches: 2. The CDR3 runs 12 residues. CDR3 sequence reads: CASTAGEDTQYF. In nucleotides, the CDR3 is TGTGCCAGCACAGCGGGGGAAGATACGCAGTATTTT.

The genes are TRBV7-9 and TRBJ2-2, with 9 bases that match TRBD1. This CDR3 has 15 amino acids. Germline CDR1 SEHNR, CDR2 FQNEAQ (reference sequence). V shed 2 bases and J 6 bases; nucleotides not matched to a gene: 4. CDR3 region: CASSLPGTGSGELFF. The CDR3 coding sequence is TGTGCCAGCAGCTTACCCGGGACAGGGTCCGGGGAGCTGTTTTTT. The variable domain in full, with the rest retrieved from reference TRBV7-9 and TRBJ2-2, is DTGVSQNPRHKITKRGQNVTFRCDPISEHNRLYWYRQTLGQGPEFLTYFQNEAQLEKSRLLSDRFSAERPKGSFSTLEIQRTEQGDSAMYLCASSLPGTGSGELFFGEGSRLTVL.

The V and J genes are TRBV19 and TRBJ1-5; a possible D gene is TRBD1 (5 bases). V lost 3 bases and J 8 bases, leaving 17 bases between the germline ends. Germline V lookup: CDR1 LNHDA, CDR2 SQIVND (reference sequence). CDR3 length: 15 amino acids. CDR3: CASSIERGGVEPQHF. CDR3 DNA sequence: TGTGCCAGTAGTATTGAAAGGGGCGGTGTGGAGCCCCAGCATTTT.

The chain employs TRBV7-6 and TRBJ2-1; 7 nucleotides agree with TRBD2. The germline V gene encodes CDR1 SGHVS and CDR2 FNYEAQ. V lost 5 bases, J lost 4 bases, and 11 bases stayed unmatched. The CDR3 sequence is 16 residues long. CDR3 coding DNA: TGTGCCAGCAGCACAGTTGGCGAGCGGGAATACAATGAGCAGTTCTTC. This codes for CASSTVGEREYNEQFF.

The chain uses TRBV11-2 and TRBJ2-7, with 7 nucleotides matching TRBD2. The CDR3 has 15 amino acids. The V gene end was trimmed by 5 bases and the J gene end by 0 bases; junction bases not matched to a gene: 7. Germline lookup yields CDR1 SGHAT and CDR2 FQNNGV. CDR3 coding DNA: TGTGCCAGCAGCCGAGCGGGGTTGAGCTCCTACGAGCAGTACTTC. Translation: CASSRAGLSSYEQYF.

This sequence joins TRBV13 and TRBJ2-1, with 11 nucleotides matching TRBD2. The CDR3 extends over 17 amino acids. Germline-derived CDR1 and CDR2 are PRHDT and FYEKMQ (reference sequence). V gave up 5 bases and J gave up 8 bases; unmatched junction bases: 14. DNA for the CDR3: TGTGCCAGCAGCCCATTCCCCGTGGTAGCGGGAGGGTATGAGCAGTTCTTC. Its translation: CASSPFPVVAGGYEQFF.

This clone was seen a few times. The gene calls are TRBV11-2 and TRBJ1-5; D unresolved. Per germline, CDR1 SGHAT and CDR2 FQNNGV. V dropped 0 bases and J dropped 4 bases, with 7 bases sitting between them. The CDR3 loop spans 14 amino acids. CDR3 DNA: TGTGCCAGCAGCTTAGATCAGAAGAATCAGCCCCAGCATTTT. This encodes CASSLDQKNQPQHF.

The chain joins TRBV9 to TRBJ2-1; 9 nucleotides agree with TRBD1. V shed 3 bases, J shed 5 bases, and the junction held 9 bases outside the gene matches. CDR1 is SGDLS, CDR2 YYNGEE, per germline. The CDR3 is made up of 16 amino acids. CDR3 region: CASSATGTGNNNEQFF. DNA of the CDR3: TGTGCCAGCAGCGCCACCGGGACAGGGAATAACAATGAGCAGTTCTTC.

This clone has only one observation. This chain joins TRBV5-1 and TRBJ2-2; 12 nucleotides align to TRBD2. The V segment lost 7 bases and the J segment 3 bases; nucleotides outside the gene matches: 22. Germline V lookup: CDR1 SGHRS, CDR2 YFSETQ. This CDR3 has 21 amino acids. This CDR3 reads CASAKSRRASGRAVDTGELFF. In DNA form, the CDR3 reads TGCGCCAGCGCGAAGTCAAGACGGGCTAGCGGGAGGGCCGTCGACACCGGGGAGCTGTTTTTT.

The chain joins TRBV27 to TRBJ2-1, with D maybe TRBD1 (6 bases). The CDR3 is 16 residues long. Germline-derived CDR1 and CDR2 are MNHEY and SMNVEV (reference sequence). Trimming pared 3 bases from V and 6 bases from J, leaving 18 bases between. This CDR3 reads CASSFVQGQVSNEQFF. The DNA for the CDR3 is TGTGCCAGCAGTTTCGTCCAGGGGCAAGTCTCCAATGAGCAGTTCTTC.

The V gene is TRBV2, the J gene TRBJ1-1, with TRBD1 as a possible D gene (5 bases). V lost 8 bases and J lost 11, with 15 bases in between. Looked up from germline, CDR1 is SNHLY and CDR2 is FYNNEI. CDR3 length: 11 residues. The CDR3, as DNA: TGTGCCAGCGAGTCGGGGGTTCTGGCTTTCTTT. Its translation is CASESGVLAFF.